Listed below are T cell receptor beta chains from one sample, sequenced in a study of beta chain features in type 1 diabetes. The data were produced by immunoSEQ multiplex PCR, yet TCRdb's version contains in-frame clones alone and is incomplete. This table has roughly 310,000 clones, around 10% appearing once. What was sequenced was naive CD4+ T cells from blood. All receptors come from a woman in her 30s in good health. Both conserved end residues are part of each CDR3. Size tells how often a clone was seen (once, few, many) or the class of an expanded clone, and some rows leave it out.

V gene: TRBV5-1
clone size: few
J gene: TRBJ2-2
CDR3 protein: CASSWLTANTGELFF

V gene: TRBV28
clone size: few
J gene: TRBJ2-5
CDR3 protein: CASSSRGLGPETQYF

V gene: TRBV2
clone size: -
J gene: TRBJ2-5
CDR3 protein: CASSVRETQYF

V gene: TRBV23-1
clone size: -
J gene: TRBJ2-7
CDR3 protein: CASSRSLAVNYEQYF

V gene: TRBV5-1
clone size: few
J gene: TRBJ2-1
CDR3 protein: CASSSGGGLADYNEQFF

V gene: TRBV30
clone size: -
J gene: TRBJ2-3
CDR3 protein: CASARALGEGDTQYF

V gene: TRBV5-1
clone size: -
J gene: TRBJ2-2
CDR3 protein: CASSKEAGGPGELFF

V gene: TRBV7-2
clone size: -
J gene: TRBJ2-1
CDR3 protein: CASSLGVVGGDEQFF

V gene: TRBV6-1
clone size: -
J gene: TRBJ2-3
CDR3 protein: CASSESTRSSTDTQYF

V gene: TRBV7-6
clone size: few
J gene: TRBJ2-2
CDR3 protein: CASSSGLAGGVGELFF

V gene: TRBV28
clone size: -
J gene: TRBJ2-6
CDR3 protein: CASRGLYSGANVLTF